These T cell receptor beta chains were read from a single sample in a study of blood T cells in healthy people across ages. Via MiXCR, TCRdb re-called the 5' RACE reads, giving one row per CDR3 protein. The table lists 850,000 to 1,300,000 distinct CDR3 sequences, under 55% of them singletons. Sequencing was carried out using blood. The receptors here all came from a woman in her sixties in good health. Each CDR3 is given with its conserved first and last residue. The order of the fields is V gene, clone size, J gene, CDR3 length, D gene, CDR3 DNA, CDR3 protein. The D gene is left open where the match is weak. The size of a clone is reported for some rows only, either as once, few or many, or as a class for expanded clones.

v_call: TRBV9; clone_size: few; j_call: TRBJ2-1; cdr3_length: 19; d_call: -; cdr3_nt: TGTGCCAGCAGCCCAACCGGGACTTTGACTGCTACGGGCTACAATGAGCAGTTCTTC; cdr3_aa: CASSPTGTLTATGYNEQFF
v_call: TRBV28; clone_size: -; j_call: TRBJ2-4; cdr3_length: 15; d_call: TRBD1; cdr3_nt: TGTGCCAGCAGTCCAGGACAGGGAGTGAAAAACATTCAGTACTTC; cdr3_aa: CASSPGQGVKNIQYF
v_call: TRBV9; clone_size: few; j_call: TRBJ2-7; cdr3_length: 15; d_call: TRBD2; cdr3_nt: TGTGCCAGCAGCGCGACACTAGCGTCCTCCTACGAGCAGTACTTC; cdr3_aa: CASSATLASSYEQYF
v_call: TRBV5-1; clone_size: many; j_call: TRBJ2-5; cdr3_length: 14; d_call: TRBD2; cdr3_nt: TGCGCCAGCAGACTAGCGGGAGGGCAAGAGACCCAGTACTTC; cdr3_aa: CASRLAGGQETQYF
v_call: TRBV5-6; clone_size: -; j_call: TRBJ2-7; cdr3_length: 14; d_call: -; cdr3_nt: TGTGCCAGCAGCCCGGGGGCACTGATTCAAAAGCAGTACTTC; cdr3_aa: CASSPGALIQKQYF
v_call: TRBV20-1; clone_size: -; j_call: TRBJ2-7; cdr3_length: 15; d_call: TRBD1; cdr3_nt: TGCAGTGCTAGACCCCCGACAGGGGGGCGGCAAGAGCAGTACTTC; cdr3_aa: CSARPPTGGRQEQYF
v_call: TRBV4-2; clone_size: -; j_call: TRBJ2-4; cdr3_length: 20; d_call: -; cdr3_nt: TGTGCCAGCAGCCAAATGCCCCTAAGACCTGCATCCGGGAGCCCAAACATTCAGTACTTC; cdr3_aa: CASSQMPLRPASGSPNIQYF
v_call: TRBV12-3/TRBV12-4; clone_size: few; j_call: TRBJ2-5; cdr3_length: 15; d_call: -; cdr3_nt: TGTGCCAGCAGTTTACTTGGCGGGTCGCAAGAGACCCAGTACTTC; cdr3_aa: CASSLLGGSQETQYF
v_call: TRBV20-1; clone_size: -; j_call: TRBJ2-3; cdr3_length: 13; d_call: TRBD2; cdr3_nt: TGCAGTGCGACTAGCGGGAGAATGGATACGCAGTATTTT; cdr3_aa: CSATSGRMDTQYF
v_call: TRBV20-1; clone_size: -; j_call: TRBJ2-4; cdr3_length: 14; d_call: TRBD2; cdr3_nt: TGCAGTGCTAGAGCCGTAGCGGGAGTTAGAGAGCAGTACTTC; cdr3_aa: CSARAVAGVREQYF
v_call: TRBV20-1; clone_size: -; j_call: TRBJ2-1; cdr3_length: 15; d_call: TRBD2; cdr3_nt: TGCAGTGCTAGGGGGGGGACTAGCGGGAGTCGGGGGCAGTTCTTC; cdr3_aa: CSARGGTSGSRGQFF
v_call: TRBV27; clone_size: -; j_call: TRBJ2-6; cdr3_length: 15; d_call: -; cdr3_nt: TGTGCCAGCAGTTCCCGTGTGGTGGGGGCCAACGTCCTGACTTTC; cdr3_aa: CASSSRVVGANVLTF
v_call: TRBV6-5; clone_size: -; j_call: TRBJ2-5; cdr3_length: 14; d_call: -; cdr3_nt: TGTGCCAGCAGTGAACGGGACACCCAAGAGACCCAGTACTTC; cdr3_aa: CASSERDTQETQYF
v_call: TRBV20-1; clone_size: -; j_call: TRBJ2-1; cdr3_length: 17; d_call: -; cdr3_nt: TGCAGTGCTCGAGAGCCCCGCAATGTTGGGAACCTGGATGAGCAGTTCTTC; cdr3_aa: CSAREPRNVGNLDEQFF
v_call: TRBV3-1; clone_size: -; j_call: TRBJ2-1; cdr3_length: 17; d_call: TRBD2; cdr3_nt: TGTCCCAGCAGCCTAGCCGGGACTAGCGGTTACTACAATGAGCAGTTCTTC; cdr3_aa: CPSSLAGTSGYYNEQFF
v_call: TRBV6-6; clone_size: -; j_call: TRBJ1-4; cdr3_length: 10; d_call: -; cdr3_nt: TGTGCCAGCCGGAACGAAAAACTGTTTTTT; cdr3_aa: CASRNEKLFF
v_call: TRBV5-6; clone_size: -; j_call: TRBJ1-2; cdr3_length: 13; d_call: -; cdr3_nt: TGTGCCAGCAGCTTTATAGATAGGGATGGCTACACCTTC; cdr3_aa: CASSFIDRDGYTF
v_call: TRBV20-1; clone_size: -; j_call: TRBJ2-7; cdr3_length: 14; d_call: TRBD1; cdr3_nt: TGCAGTGCTAGAGATCACAGGGGGTCCTACGAGCAGTACTTC; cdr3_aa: CSARDHRGSYEQYF
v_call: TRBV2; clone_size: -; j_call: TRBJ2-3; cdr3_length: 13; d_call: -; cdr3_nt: TGTGCCAGCAGTGACAGTGACAGTTCTACGCAGTATTTT; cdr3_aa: CASSDSDSSTQYF
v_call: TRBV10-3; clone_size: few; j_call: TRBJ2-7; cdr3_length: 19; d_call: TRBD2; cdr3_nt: TGTGCCATCAGTGAGTCGCCCCCGACTAGCGGGAGGTTCTCCTACGAGCAGTACTTC; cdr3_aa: CAISESPPTSGRFSYEQYF
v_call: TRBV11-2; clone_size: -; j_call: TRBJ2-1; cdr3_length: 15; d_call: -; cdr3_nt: TGTGCCAGCAGCTTAGAGGCGGTGGGGGCTAATGAGCAGTTCTTC; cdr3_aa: CASSLEAVGANEQFF
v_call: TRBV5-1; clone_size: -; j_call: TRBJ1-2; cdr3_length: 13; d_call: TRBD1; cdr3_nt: TGCGCCAGCAGCCTGACAGGGATATATGGCTACACCTTC; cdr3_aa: CASSLTGIYGYTF
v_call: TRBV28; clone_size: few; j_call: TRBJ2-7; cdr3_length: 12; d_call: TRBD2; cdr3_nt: TGTGCCAGCAGTCAGCTAGCGGACGAGCAGTACTTC; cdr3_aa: CASSQLADEQYF
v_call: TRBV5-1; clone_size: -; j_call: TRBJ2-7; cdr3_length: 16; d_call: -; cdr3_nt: TGCGCCAGCAGCTGGAGGTGGGAAGACCCCTACAATGAGCAGTACTTC; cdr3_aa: CASSWRWEDPYNEQYF
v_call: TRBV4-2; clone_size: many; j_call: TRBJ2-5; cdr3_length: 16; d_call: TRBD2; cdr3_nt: TGTGCCAGCAGCCCCGCGGGACTAGCGGGAGCAGAGACCCAGTACTTC; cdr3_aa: CASSPAGLAGAETQYF
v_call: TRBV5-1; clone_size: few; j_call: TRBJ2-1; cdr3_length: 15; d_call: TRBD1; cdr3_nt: TGCGCCAGCAGCTTGGAAACAGGGGAATACAATGAGCAGTTCTTC; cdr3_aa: CASSLETGEYNEQFF
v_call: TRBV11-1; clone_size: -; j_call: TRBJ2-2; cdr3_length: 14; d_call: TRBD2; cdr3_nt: TGTGCCAGCAGCTCGAGACTAGCGGACGGGGAGCTGTTTTTT; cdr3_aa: CASSSRLADGELFF
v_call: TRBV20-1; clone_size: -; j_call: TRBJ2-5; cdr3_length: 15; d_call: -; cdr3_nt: TGCAGTGCTAGAGATTTCGGGTCTGGGGGGGAGACCCAGTACTTC; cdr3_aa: CSARDFGSGGETQYF
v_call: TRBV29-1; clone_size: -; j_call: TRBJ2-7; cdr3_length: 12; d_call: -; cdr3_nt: TGCAGCGTTGTGATCAACTCCTACGAGCAGTACTTC; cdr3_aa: CSVVINSYEQYF
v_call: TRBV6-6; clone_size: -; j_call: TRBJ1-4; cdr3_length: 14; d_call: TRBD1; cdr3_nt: TGTGCCAGCAGTTATGACAGGGGGGGAGAAAAACTGTTTTTT; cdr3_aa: CASSYDRGGEKLFF
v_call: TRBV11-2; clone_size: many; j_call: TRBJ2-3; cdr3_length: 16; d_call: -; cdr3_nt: TGTGCCAGCAGCCCCCTTCGAGGGGGAGGAACAGATACGCAGTATTTT; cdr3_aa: CASSPLRGGGTDTQYF
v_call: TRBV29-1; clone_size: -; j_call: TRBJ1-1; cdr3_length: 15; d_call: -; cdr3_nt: TGCAGCGTTGAGCCCCACGGCCGCAGGGACTCTGAAGCTTTCTTT; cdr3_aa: CSVEPHGRRDSEAFF
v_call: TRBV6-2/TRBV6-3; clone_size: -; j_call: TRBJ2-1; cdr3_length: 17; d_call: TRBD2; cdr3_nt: TGTGCCAGCACCGGGACTAGCGGGAGGGCCTCCTACAATGAGCAGTTCTTC; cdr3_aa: CASTGTSGRASYNEQFF
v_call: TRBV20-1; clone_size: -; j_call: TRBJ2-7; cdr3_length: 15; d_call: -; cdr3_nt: TGCAGTGCTAGAGATAAGAAGGACGGGGGGCTCGAGCAGTACTTC; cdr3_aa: CSARDKKDGGLEQYF
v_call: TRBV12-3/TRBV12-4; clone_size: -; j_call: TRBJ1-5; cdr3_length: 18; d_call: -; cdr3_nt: TGTGCCAGCAGGGAATACGGGGGGTCGGATATGAGCAATCAGCCCCAGCATTTT; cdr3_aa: CASREYGGSDMSNQPQHF
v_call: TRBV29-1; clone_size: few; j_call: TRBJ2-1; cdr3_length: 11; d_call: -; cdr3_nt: TGCAGCGTTGTAACGAGGAATGAGCAGTTCTTC; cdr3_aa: CSVVTRNEQFF
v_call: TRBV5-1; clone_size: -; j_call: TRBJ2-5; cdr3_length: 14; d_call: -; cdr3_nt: TGCGCCAGCAGCCTGTGGGACCTGAGGGAGACCCAGTACTTC; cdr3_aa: CASSLWDLRETQYF
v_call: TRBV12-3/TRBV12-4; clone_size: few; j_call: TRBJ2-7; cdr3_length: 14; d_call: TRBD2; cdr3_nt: TGTGCCAGTGGGGCGGGAGTGGCCCCATACGAGCAGTACTTC; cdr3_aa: CASGAGVAPYEQYF
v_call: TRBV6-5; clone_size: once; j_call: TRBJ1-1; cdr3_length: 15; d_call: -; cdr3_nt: TGTGCCAGCAGTACAGAGTACAGGGCCGCCACTGAAGCTTTCTTT; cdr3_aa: CASSTEYRAATEAFF
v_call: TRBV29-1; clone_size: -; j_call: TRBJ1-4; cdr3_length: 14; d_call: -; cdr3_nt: TGCAGCGTTGGAAGTACAGGGATCAATGAAAAACTGTTTTTT; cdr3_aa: CSVGSTGINEKLFF
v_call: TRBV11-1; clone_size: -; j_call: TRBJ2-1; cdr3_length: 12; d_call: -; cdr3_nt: TGTGCCAGCAGCCCAGACATATCTGAGCAGTTCTTC; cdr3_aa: CASSPDISEQFF
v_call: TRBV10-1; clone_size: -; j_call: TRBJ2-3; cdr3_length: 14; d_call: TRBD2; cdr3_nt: TGCGCCAGCAGTGAGGAGGGAGGGCCAGATACGCAGTATTTT; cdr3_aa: CASSEEGGPDTQYF
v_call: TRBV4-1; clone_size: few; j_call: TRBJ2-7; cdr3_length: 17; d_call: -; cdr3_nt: TGCGCCAGCAGCCAAGAGGGGCTTACAGGGTACCCCTACGAGCAGTACTTC; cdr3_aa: CASSQEGLTGYPYEQYF
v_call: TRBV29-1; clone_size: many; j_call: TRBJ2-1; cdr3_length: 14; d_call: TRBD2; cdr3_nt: TGCAGCGTTGAAGCACTAGCGGGATACAATGAGCAGTTCTTC; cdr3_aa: CSVEALAGYNEQFF
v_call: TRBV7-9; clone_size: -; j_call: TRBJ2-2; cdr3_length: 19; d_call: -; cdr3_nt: TGTGCCAGCAGCTTAGGGTCTGGCGCGATACAAACGAGCACCGGGGAGCTGTTTTTT; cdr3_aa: CASSLGSGAIQTSTGELFF
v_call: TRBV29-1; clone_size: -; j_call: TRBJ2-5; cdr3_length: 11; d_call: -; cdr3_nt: TGCAGCGTTTCGGGGATGGAGACCCAGTACTTC; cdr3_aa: CSVSGMETQYF
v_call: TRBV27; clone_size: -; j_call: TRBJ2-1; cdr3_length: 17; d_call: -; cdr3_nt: TGTGCCAGCAGTTCTACCCCACAGAAACCCGCCTACAATGAGCAGTTCTTC; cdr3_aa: CASSSTPQKPAYNEQFF
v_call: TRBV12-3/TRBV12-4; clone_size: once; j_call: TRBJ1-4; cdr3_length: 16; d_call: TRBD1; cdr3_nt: TGTGCCAGCAGCCCCGGACAGGGTATCCGGAATGAAAAACTGTTTTTT; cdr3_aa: CASSPGQGIRNEKLFF
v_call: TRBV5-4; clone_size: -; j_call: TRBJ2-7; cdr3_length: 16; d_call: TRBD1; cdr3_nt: TGTGCCAGCAGTTTGGCCTCCGGGACAGGAGGGATCGAGCAGTACTTC; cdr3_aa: CASSLASGTGGIEQYF
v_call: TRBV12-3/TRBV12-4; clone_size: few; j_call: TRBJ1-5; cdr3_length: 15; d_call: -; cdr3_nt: TGTGCCAGCTCTCTGGCGGGGGGGGACAATCAGCCCCAGCATTTT; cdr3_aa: CASSLAGGDNQPQHF
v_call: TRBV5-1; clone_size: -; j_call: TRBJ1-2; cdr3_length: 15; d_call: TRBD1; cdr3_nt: TGCGCCAGCAGCTCCCGGACAGGGAACTCCTATGGCTACACCTTC; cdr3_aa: CASSSRTGNSYGYTF
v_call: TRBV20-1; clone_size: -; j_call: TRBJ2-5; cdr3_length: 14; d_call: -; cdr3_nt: TGCAGTGCTAGTTCCGGACTGTTTGTCGGTGAGCAGTACTTC; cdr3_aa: CSASSGLFVGEQYF
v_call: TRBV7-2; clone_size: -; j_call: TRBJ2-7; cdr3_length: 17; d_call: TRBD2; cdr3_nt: TGTGCCGGCAGCTTAGTCGGGACTAGCGCCACAACCTACGAGCAGTACTTC; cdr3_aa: CAGSLVGTSATTYEQYF
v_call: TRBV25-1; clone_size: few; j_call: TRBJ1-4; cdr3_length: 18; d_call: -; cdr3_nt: TGTGCCAGCAGTGAACCAAGAGACAGCGGAGCGGCGGTTGAAAAACTGTTTTTT; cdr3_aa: CASSEPRDSGAAVEKLFF
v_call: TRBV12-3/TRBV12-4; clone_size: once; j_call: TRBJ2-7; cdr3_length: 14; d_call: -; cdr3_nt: TGTGCCGGCAGTCTCCAAAAAAGATCCTACGAGCAGTACTTC; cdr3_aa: CAGSLQKRSYEQYF
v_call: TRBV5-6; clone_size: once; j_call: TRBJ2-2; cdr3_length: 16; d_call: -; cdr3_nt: TGTGCCAGCAGCTTGGATCTGGTTAGGAACACCGGGGAGCTGTTTTTT; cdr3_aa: CASSLDLVRNTGELFF
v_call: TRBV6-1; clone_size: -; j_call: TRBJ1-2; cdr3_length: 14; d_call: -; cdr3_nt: TGTGCCAGCAGTGCCGGGACCGTGAACTATGTCTACACCTTC; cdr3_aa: CASSAGTVNYVYTF
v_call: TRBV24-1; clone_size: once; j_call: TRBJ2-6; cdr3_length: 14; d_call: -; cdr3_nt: TGTGCCACCAGTGTGGGATCTGGGGCCAACGTCCTGACTTTC; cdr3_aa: CATSVGSGANVLTF
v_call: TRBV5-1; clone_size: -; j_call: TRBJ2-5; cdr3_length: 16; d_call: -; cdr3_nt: TGCGCCAGCAGCTTGGAAGTCCGGCGGGTTGAAGAGACCCAGTACTTC; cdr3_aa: CASSLEVRRVEETQYF
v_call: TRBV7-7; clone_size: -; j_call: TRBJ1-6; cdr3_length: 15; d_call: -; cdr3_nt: TGTGCCAGCAGCTACGACAGTTCCCCAAATTCACCCCTCCACTTT; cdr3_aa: CASSYDSSPNSPLHF